This is a list of T cell receptor beta chains from one sample in a study of CD8 T cells in Susac syndrome. TCRdb re-called the immunoSEQ multiplex PCR reads with MiXCR, one entry per CDR3 protein. This table holds 400,000 or so distinct CDR3 sequences, 85% to 90% found once. Sequencing input: CD8+ T cells from PBMCs. These receptors originate from a human donor with multiple sclerosis. The CDR3 runs from the conserved cysteine through the conserved F or W. The D gene is left open where the match is weak. Only part of the rows carry a size: once, few, many, or a class if the clone is expanded.

v_gene,abundance,j_gene,d_gene,CDR3aa,CDR3nt
TRBV7-2,few,TRBJ1-1,-,CASSLARANTEAFF,TGTGCCAGCAGCTTAGCCAGGGCGAACACTGAAGCTTTCTTT
TRBV29-1,-,TRBJ2-1,TRBD2,CSVDGSGKFDEQFF,TGCAGCGTTGACGGCAGCGGGAAGTTCGATGAGCAGTTCTTC
TRBV6-5,-,TRBJ2-6,-,CASIPLPSGANVLTF,TGTGCCAGCATTCCCCTCCCCTCTGGGGCCAACGTCCTGACTTTC
TRBV11-2,-,TRBJ2-7,-,CASSPRPGEQYF,TGTGCCAGCAGCCCTCGCCCTGGTGAGCAGTACTTC
TRBV30,-,TRBJ2-2,TRBD2,CACKEGLAGNTGELFF,TGTGCCTGCAAGGAGGGACTAGCGGGAAACACCGGGGAGCTGTTTTTT
TRBV12-3/TRBV12-4,-,TRBJ2-1,TRBD2,CASTSGSNNEQFF,TGTGCCAGTACTAGCGGGAGTAACAATGAGCAGTTCTTC
TRBV7-9,-,TRBJ2-7,TRBD2,CASSSRGGRPANEQYF,TGTGCCAGCAGCAGTCGGGGCGGGAGGCCCGCAAACGAGCAGTACTTC
TRBV25-1,-,TRBJ2-2,-,CASKGDNANTGELFF,TGTGCCAGCAAAGGGGACAACGCGAACACCGGGGAGCTGTTTTTT
TRBV6-1,-,TRBJ2-7,TRBD2,CASTEGGLEQYF,TGTGCCAGCACCGAGGGAGGGCTGGAGCAGTACTTC
TRBV9,-,TRBJ1-4,TRBD1,CASSVSTPGQGKLFF,TGTGCCAGCAGCGTTTCAACTCCGGGACAGGGGAAACTGTTTTTT
TRBV5-4,few,TRBJ2-5,-,CASSTIGGYQETQYF,TGTGCCAGCAGCACAATAGGAGGGTACCAAGAGACCCAGTACTTC
TRBV28,-,TRBJ1-1,-,CASSSQDSLNTEAFF,TGTGCCAGCAGTTCTCAGGACAGTCTGAACACTGAAGCTTTCTTT
TRBV2,-,TRBJ1-1,-,CASSPRPGRNTEAFF,TGTGCCAGCAGTCCGCGGCCCGGACGAAACACTGAAGCTTTCTTT
TRBV19,-,TRBJ1-2,-,CASSSREILYGYTF,TGTGCCAGTAGTTCAAGGGAAATCCTCTATGGCTACACCTTC
TRBV4-1,-,TRBJ2-7,TRBD1,CASSRTGTGGIYEQYF,TGCGCCAGCAGTCGGACCGGGACAGGGGGCATCTACGAGCAGTACTTC
TRBV30,-,TRBJ2-4,-,CAWEGSKNIQYF,TGTGCCTGGGAGGGGAGCAAAAACATTCAGTACTTC
TRBV7-9,-,TRBJ2-3,TRBD2,CASTPGLAESPDTQYF,TGTGCCAGCACCCCGGGACTAGCGGAATCCCCGGATACGCAGTATTTT
TRBV28,-,TRBJ2-7,TRBD1,CASSTTGGLSYEQYF,TGTGCCAGCAGCACCACAGGGGGCTTAAGCTACGAGCAGTACTTC
TRBV27,-,TRBJ2-5,TRBD1,CASLDRDRGAQYF,TGTGCCAGTCTGGACCGGGACAGGGGGGCCCAGTACTTC
TRBV7-9,-,TRBJ2-3,TRBD2,CASSGAGRPSDTQYF,TGTGCCAGCAGCGGAGCGGGGAGGCCGTCGGATACGCAGTATTTT
TRBV12-3/TRBV12-4,-,TRBJ2-7,-,CASSSPLKDGTYEQYF,TGTGCCAGCAGTTCCCCTTTAAAAGACGGGACCTACGAGCAGTACTTC
TRBV13,-,TRBJ2-1,-,CASSSIDFDEQFF,TGTGCCAGCAGCTCCATAGACTTCGATGAGCAGTTCTTC
TRBV2,-,TRBJ2-7,TRBD1,CASLGQGYEQYF,TGTGCCAGCTTGGGACAGGGCTACGAGCAGTACTTC
TRBV6-4,-,TRBJ2-3,TRBD2,CASSGSSGSTDTQYF,TGTGCCAGCAGTGGGTCTAGCGGGAGTACAGATACGCAGTATTTT
TRBV19,-,TRBJ1-1,-,CASNIPEGTTEAFF,TGTGCCAGTAATATCCCGGAAGGAACCACTGAAGCTTTCTTT
TRBV4-1,-,TRBJ1-5,-,CASSQDEKGVRPNQPQHF,TGCGCCAGCAGCCAAGATGAAAAAGGAGTCCGGCCGAATCAGCCCCAGCATTTT
TRBV18,-,TRBJ1-6,-,CASSRPESPLHF,TGTGCCAGCTCGCGACCAGAGTCACCCCTCCACTTT
TRBV27,few,TRBJ1-5,-,CASSLARDQPQHF,TGTGCCAGCAGTTTAGCCAGGGATCAGCCCCAGCATTTT
TRBV7-8,-,TRBJ2-1,-,CASPHEGDEQFF,TGTGCCAGCCCCCACGAAGGCGATGAGCAGTTCTTC
TRBV27,-,TRBJ1-5,-,CASSFTSGANQPQHF,TGTGCCAGCAGTTTTACGTCGGGGGCCAATCAGCCCCAGCATTTT
TRBV6-1,-,TRBJ1-5,-,CASSGADRSNQPQHF,TGTGCCAGCAGTGGCGCAGATCGTAGCAATCAGCCCCAGCATTTT
TRBV2,-,TRBJ2-1,-,CASIFVNEQFF,TGTGCCAGCATTTTCGTCAATGAGCAGTTCTTC
TRBV11-2,-,TRBJ2-1,TRBD2,CASSLHAGGRNEQFF,TGTGCCAGCAGCTTACACGCGGGGGGGAGGAATGAGCAGTTCTTC
TRBV19,-,TRBJ2-7,TRBD1,CASRAGTGEYEQYF,TGTGCCAGTAGAGCCGGGACAGGGGAATACGAGCAGTACTTC
TRBV6-1,-,TRBJ2-1,-,CASASPLDNEQFF,TGTGCCAGCGCTTCCCCTTTGGACAATGAGCAGTTCTTC
TRBV9,-,TRBJ2-1,-,CASSVEGSGYNEQFF,TGTGCCAGCAGCGTAGAGGGAAGCGGCTACAATGAGCAGTTCTTC
TRBV19,-,TRBJ1-2,TRBD1,CASLQTGGLYGYTF,TGTGCCAGTCTTCAGACAGGGGGCTTATATGGCTACACCTTC